This T cell receptor beta chain appears in the sequencing data of a study of response to subunit inactivated influenza vaccine. Findings of the study overall: It was suggested by the authors that few new T cells are recruited by each seasonal influenza vaccination.

The length of the CDR3 is 14 residues. With 3 bases removed from V and 5 bases from J, the gap between germline ends came to 10 bases. In germline, CDR1 is SEHNR, CDR2 FQNEAQ (reference sequence). A single record per CDR3 protein comes from TCRdb applying MiXCR to the RT-PCR reads. The sample includes around 580,000 distinct CDR3 sequences, 14% of them seen just once. Remarks on this clonotype: Antigen unknown.

The rearrangement uses TRBV7-9 and TRBJ1-4; D possibly corresponds to TRBD1 (5 bases). This TCR was recovered from a man aged 45 to 65 who received an inactivated influenza vaccine. This specimen was PBMCs from blood, taken 11 to 12 days after vaccination. Written as DNA, the CDR3 is TGTGCCAGCAGCTTCCGGGACGGGAATGAAAAACTGTTTTTT. Its protein product is CASSFRDGNEKLFF.